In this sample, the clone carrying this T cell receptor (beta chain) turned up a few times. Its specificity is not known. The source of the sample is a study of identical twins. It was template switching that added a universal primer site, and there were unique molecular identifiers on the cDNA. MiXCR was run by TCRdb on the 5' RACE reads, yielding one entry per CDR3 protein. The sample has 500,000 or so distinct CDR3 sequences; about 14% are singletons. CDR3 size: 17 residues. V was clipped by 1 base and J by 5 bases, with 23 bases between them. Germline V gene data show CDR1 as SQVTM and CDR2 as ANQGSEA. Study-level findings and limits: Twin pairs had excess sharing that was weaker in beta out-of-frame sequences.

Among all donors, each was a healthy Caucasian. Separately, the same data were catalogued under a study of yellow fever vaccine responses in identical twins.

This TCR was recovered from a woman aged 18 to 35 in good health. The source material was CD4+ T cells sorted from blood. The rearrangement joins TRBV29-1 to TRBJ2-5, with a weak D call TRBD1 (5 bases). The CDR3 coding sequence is TGCAGCGTTGAAGGGCGGCAGGGCAGGGCCGTAGGGGAGACCCAGTACTTC. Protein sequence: CSVEGRQGRAVGETQYF.